This TCR beta chain was sequenced in a study of shared clonotypes between healthy human individuals. Subsets obtained from CD4+ cells comprised CD45RA+ naive and CD45RA-negative memory cells. The CDR3 contains 13 residues. The germline CDR1 and CDR2 sequences are SEHNR and FQNEAQ (reference sequence). V dropped 7 bases and J dropped 3 bases, with 12 bases sitting between them. Every subset had its genomic DNA shared out evenly among several immunoSEQ plates. Per the authors' pipeline: From ImmunoSEQ came sequences covering only the junction and carrying no quality scores, so filtering differed. Profiled with immunoSEQ multiplex PCR; TCRdb holds only in-frame clones, not every one. That table supplies the V and J calls and clone size; D and trimming were determined from the DNA. The sample carries roughly 2.4 million clones, approximately 96% recorded once.

The sequence was obtained from a man younger than 30 in good health. Sequencing was performed on naive CD4+ T cells sorted from blood. Subset described: CD45RA+ positively selected. V gene TRBV7-9 combines with J gene TRBJ1-1, with unresolved D. CDR3 sequence reads: CASTPVEDTEAFF. CDR3 sequence (DNA): TGTGCCAGCACCCCCGTCGAGGACACTGAAGCTTTCTTT.